Described below is a single TCR beta chain sequence and its context. The data were obtained in a study of blood T cell repertoires in COVID-19. The method was immunoSEQ multiplex PCR; TCRdb's version includes in-frame clones alone and lacks a portion of them. The sample includes under 250,000 clones, nearly 90% seen only once; the top ten take 11%. Trimming at V came to 6 bases and at J to 4 bases, leaving 8 bases not matched to a gene. The CDR3 is 16 residues long. Germline CDR1 reads MNHEY; CDR2 reads SVGAGI. The specimen sequenced was PBMCs or T cells enriched from blood (not recorded which). The receptor comes from a man aged 25 to 40 who had recovered from COVID-19. V usage is TRBV6-5 and J usage is TRBJ2-2, with TRBD2 identical over 10 bases. The chain's CDR3 is CASSYTSGAVTGELFF. The CDR3 DNA sequence: TGTGCCAGCAGCTACACTAGCGGGGCTGTCACCGGGGAGCTGTTTTTT.